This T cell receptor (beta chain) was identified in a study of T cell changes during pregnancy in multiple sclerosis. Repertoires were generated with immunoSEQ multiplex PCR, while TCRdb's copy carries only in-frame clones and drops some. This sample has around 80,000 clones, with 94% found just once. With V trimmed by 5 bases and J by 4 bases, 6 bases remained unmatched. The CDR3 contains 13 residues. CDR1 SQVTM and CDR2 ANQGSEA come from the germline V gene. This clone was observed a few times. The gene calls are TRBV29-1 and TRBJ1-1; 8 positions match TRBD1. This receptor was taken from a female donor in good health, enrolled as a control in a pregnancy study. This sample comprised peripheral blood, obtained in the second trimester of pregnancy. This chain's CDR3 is CSVLGQGTTEAFF. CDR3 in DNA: TGCAGCGTTTTAGGACAGGGAACCACTGAAGCTTTCTTT.